Shown below are 16 T cell receptor beta chains from a single sample sequenced in a study. Via MiXCR, TCRdb re-called the 5' RACE reads, giving one row per CDR3 protein. Among 2,500 to 3,500 distinct CDR3 sequences listed, around 6.5% were seen once. Sample: total memory T cells from blood PBMCs. Subset indicated: transitional memory CD4+ T cells. Receptors originate from a female donor with HIV.

About this clonotype itself: This may be a read error, as it is one base from a much larger clone. The V and J genes are TRBV10-3 and TRBJ2-1, with TRBD1 matching 8 bases. With 7 bases clipped from V and 10 bases from J, the junction kept 12 bases outside the gene matches. The CDR3 has 14 residues. Germline CDR1 and CDR2: ENHRY and SYGVKD. The DNA of the CDR3 is TGTGCCATCACTGGACAGGGCAAGGAGATGGAGCAGTTCTTC. This gives the protein CAITGQGKEMEQFF.

This clonotype was observed a handful of times. The J gene is TRBJ2-7, the V gene TRBV6-1; D possibly corresponds to TRBD2 (5 bases). CDR1 and CDR2 (germline): MNHNS, SASEGT. CDR3 length equals 12 residues. The ends were cut back, 6 bases at V and 3 bases at J, with 9 bases in the middle. CDR3 protein: CASRAGGYEQYV. In nucleotides, the CDR3 is TGTGCCAGCAGGGCGGGCGGCTACGAGCAGTACGTC.

To note about this clonotype: A much bigger clone sits one base away, suggesting this may be a read error. V and J are TRBV19 and TRBJ1-2; D perhaps matches TRBD1 (6 bases). CDR1 and CDR2 (germline): LNHDA, SQIVND (reference sequence). V was cut by 5 bases and J by 6 bases, with 13 bases left in between. This CDR3 is built from 13 residues. The CDR3 bases are TGTGCCAGTAGTCCCGGGGGCGTACATGGCTACACCTTC. It yields the protein CASSPGGVHGYTF.

This clonotype is categorized as medium-sized (0.01 to 0.1%). The J gene is TRBJ1-6, the V gene TRBV4-3; a weak D match, TRBD1 (5 bases). V was pared by 6 bases and J by 5 bases, with 11 bases between. This CDR3 comprises 14 residues. In germline, CDR1 is LGHNA, CDR2 YSLEER. DNA of the CDR3: TGCGCCAGCAGGCAGGGTCAGAATAATTCACCCCTCCACTTT. Its protein product is CASRQGQNNSPLHF.

By share, this clonotype ranks as medium-sized (0.01 to 0.1%). The CDR3 reads CASSLAANYGYTF. The CDR3 DNA follows: TGTGCCAGCAGCTTAGCAGCAAACTATGGCTACACCTTC. The chain carries TRBV7-9 and TRBJ1-2, with D hard to call. Trimming pared 0 bases from V and 2 bases from J, leaving 4 bases between. CDR3 length equals 13 residues. CDR1 is SEHNR, CDR2 FQNEAQ, per germline (reference sequence).

Within the sample, this clonotype is medium-sized. CDR3 nucleotides: TGTGCCTGGAGGGTGCCGGGAGGCGACTATGGCTACACCTTC. As protein: CAWRVPGGDYGYTF. The chain links TRBV30 to TRBJ1-2; D remains ambiguous. V lost 3 bases, J lost 3 bases, and 14 bases lay in between. CDR1 GTSNPN and CDR2 SVGIG come from the germline V gene (reference sequence). CDR3 length: 14 amino acids.

By share, this clonotype counts as medium-sized. The chain is built from TRBV30 and TRBJ1-3; 8 nucleotides align to TRBD1. The junction had 6 bases not matched to a gene; V was cut back by 3 bases and J by 2 bases. This CDR3 is built from 15 residues. Germline lookup yields CDR1 GTSNPN and CDR2 SVGIG (reference sequence). This CDR3 reads CAWSGGQGAGNTIYF. CDR3 DNA: TGTGCCTGGAGCGGAGGACAGGGCGCTGGAAACACCATATATTTT. Looking up the rest from reference TRBV30 and TRBJ1-3 gives the full variable domain: SQTIHQWPATLVQPVGSPLSLECTVEGTSNPNLYWYRQAAGRGLQLLFYSVGIGQISSEVPQNLSASRPQDRQFILSSKKLLLSDSGFYLCAWSGGQGAGNTIYFGEGSWLTVV.

This clonotype is deemed large. The CDR3 region has the DNA TGTGCCACTCGACAGGGTGGTACTGAAGCTTTCTTT. Translating it yields CATRQGGTEAFF. This chain links TRBV10-3 with TRBJ1-1, with TRBD1 identical over 7 bases. The CDR3 is 12 residues long. The junction had 7 bases not matched to a gene; V was cut back by 10 bases and J by 5 bases. Germline-derived CDR1 and CDR2 are ENHRY and SYGVKD.

Relative to its sample, this clonotype is medium-sized. The chain has TRBV15 and TRBJ1-2; D gene uncertain. V lost 0 bases and J 2 bases, leaving 7 bases between the germline ends. Germline V gives CDR1 LNHNV, CDR2 YYDKDF (reference sequence). The CDR3 is made up of 14 amino acids. For the CDR3, the DNA is TGTGCCACCAGCAGAGATACCGGAAACTATGGCTACACCTTC. Protein: CATSRDTGNYGYTF.

This clonotype was seen more than once but under ten times. V gene TRBV7-8 combines with J gene TRBJ2-4; D possibly matches TRBD1 or TRBD2 (5 bases each). The ends were cut back, 1 base at V and 0 bases at J, with 13 bases in the middle. CDR1 is SGHVS and CDR2 is FQNEAQ in the germline V gene. This CDR3 has 17 amino acids. Here the CDR3 DNA reads TGTGCCAGCAGCTTAGTTGGGACCTACGTAGCCAAAAACATTCAGTACTTC. As protein: CASSLVGTYVAKNIQYF.

This clonotype is medium-sized in the sample. This chain uses TRBV15 with TRBJ1-2; D gene uncertain. Trimming took 4 bases from V and 7 from J, leaving 10 bases between them. Looked up from germline, CDR1 is LNHNV and CDR2 is YYDKDF (reference sequence). The CDR3 has 12 amino acids. The CDR3: CATSTARAGYTF. CDR3 sequence (DNA): TGTGCCACCAGCACAGCTCGGGCTGGCTACACCTTC.

Relative to its sample, this clonotype is medium-sized. The rearrangement uses TRBV10-3 and TRBJ2-1, with unresolved D. This CDR3 is 12 amino acids long. V was pared by 6 bases and J by 5 bases, with 8 bases between. CDR1 is ENHRY and CDR2 is SYGVKD in the germline V gene. The CDR3 coding sequence is TGTGCCATCAGCAGGACGGACAATGAGCAGTTCTTC. Protein: CAISRTDNEQFF.

For the CDR3, the DNA is TGCGCCAGCAGTGAGTCTGGGGGGCCCGCAGATACGCAGTATTTT. This gives the protein CASSESGGPADTQYF. V gene TRBV10-1 combines with J gene TRBJ2-3; D assignment may be TRBD1 or TRBD2 (6 bases each). V shed 0 bases and J shed 4 bases, with 11 bases lying between them. The germline gives CDR1 WNHNN, CDR2 SYGVQD (reference sequence). The length of the CDR3 is 15 residues.

This clonotype is medium-sized. The chain couples TRBV7-2 to TRBJ2-3; D uncertain. V lost 5 bases and J 2 bases, leaving 8 bases between the germline ends. The germline V gene encodes CDR1 SGHTA and CDR2 FQGNSA. The CDR3 is 13 amino acids. Here the CDR3 DNA reads TGTGCCAGCAGCCGGGTTTTCACAGATACGCAGTATTTT. This encodes CASSRVFTDTQYF.

This clonotype is judged medium-sized. In DNA, the CDR3 is TGTGCCAGCAGCTGGGACGGCACTGAAGCTTTCTTT. Its translation: CASSWDGTEAFF. V is TRBV7-2 and J is TRBJ1-1; maybe TRBD1 (5 bases). Trimming pared 4 bases from V and 4 bases from J, leaving 7 bases between. Germline CDR1 and CDR2: SGHTA and FQGNSA. The CDR3 is 12 residues long.

This clonotype is medium-sized by share. The chain employs TRBV12-3 or TRBV12-4 and TRBJ2-6, with D perhaps TRBD2 (5 bases). The CDR3 consists of 14 residues. V dropped 10 bases and J dropped 1 base, with 11 bases sitting between them. The CDR3 loop reads CATNRGSGANVLTF. In DNA, the CDR3 is TGTGCCACCAACCGAGGGTCTGGGGCCAACGTCCTGACTTTC.